The sequence of this T cell receptor (beta chain) was determined in a study of T cell clusters in autoimmune cytopenias. The study, taken as a whole, reports: TRB repertoire shifts in secondary cytopenia and chronic lymphocytic leukemia mostly reflected lymphoma, not autoimmunity. The T cell clusters came from computational analysis alone and lack functional validation.

Each sample's input was 250 ng genomic DNA, roughly 38,000 genome equivalents. Concerning this clonotype: Its antigen is not known.

TRB rearrangements were amplified by touch-down multiplex PCR with mixed TRB-A/B primers. TCRdb derives one entry per CDR3 protein from the multiplex PCR reads, leaving out DNA. Seen in this sample are around 3,200 distinct CDR3 sequences; the ten most common clones hold roughly 29%. Germline CDR1 LNHNV, CDR2 YYDKDF (reference sequence). The CDR3 contains 12 residues. The sequenced material came from peripheral blood. J is TRBJ1-2 and V is TRBV15. This receptor was identified in a human donor with an autoimmune cytopenia or autoimmune hepatitis (not recorded which). This CDR3 is CATSRASGGYTF.